What follows are 32 T cell receptor beta chains derived from one specimen sequenced in a study of blood T cell repertoires in COVID-19. Libraries were prepared by immunoSEQ multiplex PCR; TCRdb keeps only in-frame clonotypes and omits some of them. This repertoire shows fewer than 150,000 clones, less than 90% found once; its top ten account for approximately 13%. The sequenced sample consisted of peripheral blood. The receptor source for this set is a woman in her 30s who had recovered from COVID-19.

In DNA form, the CDR3 reads TGTGCCAGCACCACCGGGACAGGGGTGCAGCCCCAGCATTTT. This codes for CASTTGTGVQPQHF. The V and J genes are TRBV6-6 and TRBJ1-5; 10 bases fit TRBD1. The CDR3 runs 14 residues. Germline lookup yields CDR1 MNHNY and CDR2 SVGAGI (reference sequence). The trim removed 7 bases at V and 7 bases at J, leaving 7 bases unmatched.

The chain couples TRBV3-1 (or the pseudogene TRBV3-2) to TRBJ2-7; unclear D gene. The V and J ends lost 8 bases and 4 bases respectively, with 6 bases between them. The CDR3 has 10 residues. Per the germline V gene, CDR1 is LGHDT and CDR2 is YNNKEL (reference sequence). CDR3 protein: CASGAYEQYF. The CDR3 DNA is TGTGCCAGCGGAGCTTACGAGCAGTACTTC.

Details on this clone: An end of the junction does not agree with germline; a read error may underlie this. The gene calls are TRBV7-7 and TRBJ2-1; 9 positions agree with TRBD2. The germline CDR1 and CDR2 sequences are SSHAT and FNYEAQ (reference sequence). CDR3 length: 17 amino acids. DNA for the CDR3: TGTGCTAGCAGCCCGACCCCGGCGGGGGGGACGGGAAATGAGCAGTTCTTC. It encodes CASSPTPAGGTGNEQFF. Full variable domain (remainder filled in from reference TRBV7-7 and TRBJ2-1): GAGVSQSPRYKVTKRGQDVTLRCDPISSHATLYWYQQALGQGPEFLTYFNYEAQPDKSGLPSDRFSAERPEGSISTLTIQRTEQRDSAMYRCASSPTPAGGTGNEQFFGPGTRLTVL.

The chain employs TRBV2 and TRBJ2-3, with D possibly being TRBD2 (6 bases). From germline, CDR1 is SNHLY and CDR2 FYNNEI. The V and J ends lost 6 bases and 0 bases respectively, with 16 bases between them. CDR3 size: 16 residues. The CDR3 nucleotides are TGTGCCAGCAGCCCTTTTGGGACTGATAGCACAGATACGCAGTATTTT. It translates to CASSPFGTDSTDTQYF.

This chain connects TRBV5-8 to TRBJ2-1, with 14 bases fitting TRBD2. CDR1 is SGHTS, CDR2 YDEGEE, per germline. CDR3 size: 17 residues. The V and J ends lost 5 bases and 8 bases, in that order; junction bases with no gene match: 12. CDR3 in amino acids: CASRYAGTSGSVDEQFF. The CDR3 DNA follows: TGTGCCAGCAGATATGCCGGGACTAGCGGGAGTGTGGATGAGCAGTTCTTC.

The rearrangement joins TRBV24-1 to TRBJ2-1, with 7 bases fitting TRBD1. V was clipped by 4 bases and J by 5 bases; unmatched bases: 4. This CDR3 contains 14 residues. Germline lookup yields CDR1 KGHDR and CDR2 SFDVKD. The CDR3 coding sequence is TGTGCCACCAGTGACCCTACAGGGGACAATGAGCAGTTCTTC. This sequence encodes CATSDPTGDNEQFF.

The gene calls are TRBV25-1 and TRBJ2-2, with 7 bases identical to TRBD1. After removal of 8 bases from V and 7 bases from J, the junction contained 13 bases not matched to a gene. The CDR3 spans 15 residues. Germline V gene sequence: CDR1 MGHDK, CDR2 SYGVNS. CDR3 nucleotide sequence: TGTGCCAGCGTCGGGCAGGGGGTATTGGGCGGGGAGCTGTTTTTT. This encodes CASVGQGVLGGELFF.

The J gene is TRBJ2-1, the V gene TRBV21-1; the tabulated D call, TRBD2, remains unverified against the DNA. TRBV21-1 is given as a pseudogene. The CDR3 extends over 14 amino acids. The CDR3 loop reads CASSKGGPNNEQFF. In DNA form, the CDR3 reads TGTGCCAGCAGCAAGGGAGGGCCTAACAATGAGCAGTTCTTC.

The genes are TRBV5-6 and TRBJ1-2; D is uncertain. This CDR3 spans 13 amino acids. The V gene's germline CDR1 is SGHDT and CDR2 YYEEEE. The V end lost 3 bases, the J end lost 2 bases, and 8 bases lay between the germline ends. CDR3 nucleotide sequence: TGTGCCAGCAGCTACCGCAGGAACTATGGCTACACCTTC. Translation: CASSYRRNYGYTF.

The gene calls are TRBV5-1 and TRBJ1-1; 7 bases match TRBD1. This CDR3 region has 15 residues. The V segment lost 4 bases and the J segment 4 bases; nucleotides outside the gene matches: 10. Germline CDR1 is SGHRS and CDR2 is YFSETQ. CDR3: CASSTGQADPTEAFF. CDR3 bases: TGCGCCAGCAGCACCGGACAGGCGGACCCCACTGAAGCTTTCTTT.

V is TRBV11-3 and J is TRBJ2-5, with D possibly matching TRBD2 (6 bases). The CDR3 runs to 13 residues. V was cut by 8 bases and J by 0 bases, with 10 bases left in between. Germline CDR1 and CDR2: SGHNT and YENEEA. The CDR3 region has the DNA TGTGCCAGCTCGGGGGAGAACCAAGAGACCCAGTACTTC. Translation gives CASSGENQETQYF.

V gene TRBV11-2 combines with J gene TRBJ2-7; TRBD2 agrees at 11 bases. CDR1 is SGHAT, CDR2 FQNNGV, per germline. Trimming took 5 bases from V and 5 from J; bases not matched to a gene: 14. The CDR3 totals 17 residues. The CDR3 DNA follows: TGTGCCAGCAGCCGGAATTCTGGACCGGGACTAGCGGACGAGCAGTACTTC. Protein sequence: CASSRNSGPGLADEQYF.

V and J are TRBV7-3 and TRBJ2-2; 7 nucleotides line up with TRBD1. CDR3 length equals 15 residues. Germline CDR1 SGHTA, CDR2 FQGTGA. J gave up 5 bases and V 5 bases, and 8 bases lay outside the gene matches. CDR3 sequence: CASSRDSRTTGELFF. CDR3 sequence (DNA): TGTGCCAGCAGCCGGGACAGTCGAACGACCGGGGAGCTGTTTTTT.

J is TRBJ2-1 and V is TRBV14, with TRBD2 as a possible D gene (6 bases). Deletions cut 4 bases from V and 4 bases from J, with 17 bases between. The germline CDR1 and CDR2 sequences are SGHDN and FVKESK. The CDR3 runs 16 residues. The DNA for the CDR3 is TGTGCCAGCAGCCCCCTTCTGGGGGGTAATTACAATGAGCAGTTCTTC. Protein: CASSPLLGGNYNEQFF.

V is TRBV29-1 and J is TRBJ2-1, with TRBD2 matching 12 bases. Per germline, CDR1 SQVTM and CDR2 ANQGSEA. CDR3 length: 18 residues. V lost 1 base to trimming and J lost 3 bases; unmatched junction nucleotides: 10. In DNA, the CDR3 is TGCAGCGTTGAAGTAAGTAGGAGACTAGCGGGAGACTACAATGAGCAGTTCTTC. Protein: CSVEVSRRLAGDYNEQFF.

The J gene is TRBJ1-1, the V gene TRBV18; 7 bases agree with TRBD1. The CDR3 has 15 amino acids. The V and J ends lost 3 bases and 5 bases, in that order; junction bases with no gene match: 9. The germline gives CDR1 KGHSH, CDR2 LQKENI. CDR3 sequence (DNA): TGTGCCAGCTCACCTAGACAGGGATTGGAGACTGAAGCTTTCTTT. Translation gives CASSPRQGLETEAFF.

The chain carries TRBV28 and TRBJ2-6; TRBD1 matches at 7 bases. V lost 4 bases, J lost 2 bases, and 11 bases stayed unmatched. This CDR3 has 18 amino acids. Germline values: CDR1 MDHEN, CDR2 SYDVKM. CDR3 in amino acids: CASSSSTGLGPGANVLTF. The CDR3 bases are TGTGCCAGCAGTTCCTCGACAGGGTTAGGGCCTGGGGCCAACGTCCTGACTTTC.

The rearrangement uses TRBV3-1 (or the pseudogene TRBV3-2) and TRBJ2-3; TRBD2 aligns across 9 bases. V lost 4 bases, J lost 1 base, and 9 bases stayed unmatched. The CDR3 has 17 amino acids. CDR1 is LGHDT, CDR2 YNNKEL, per germline (reference sequence). The CDR3: CASSRYRRLAGTDTQYF. The CDR3, as DNA: TGTGCCAGCAGCCGCTACAGGAGACTAGCGGGCACAGATACGCAGTATTTT.

This clone has a single count. CDR3 sequence (DNA): TGCGCCAGCAGCTTCGGACTAGCGGGAGATCAGGGCCAAGAGACCCAGTACTTC. It codes for CASSFGLAGDQGQETQYF. This chain connects TRBV5-1 to TRBJ2-5; 13 bases agree with TRBD2. The CDR3 is 18 amino acids. V lost 2 bases, J lost 1 base, and 8 bases stayed unmatched. The germline gives CDR1 SGHRS, CDR2 YFSETQ.

The rearrangement joins TRBV7-3 to TRBJ2-1; 8 nucleotides match TRBD2. Unmatched junction bases numbered 4, after V lost 3 bases and J lost 6 bases. CDR1 and CDR2 (germline): SGHTA, FQGTGA. CDR3 length: 14 amino acids. The DNA for the CDR3 is TGTGCCAGCAGCTTCCCGGGGGGGCTCAATGAGCAGTTCTTC. Protein sequence: CASSFPGGLNEQFF.

The chain couples TRBV2 to TRBJ2-1, with D maybe TRBD1 (5 bases). Trimming stripped 4 bases from V and 4 bases from J, with 14 bases between. Germline lookup yields CDR1 SNHLY and CDR2 FYNNEI. CDR3 length: 15 residues. The CDR3 coding sequence is TGTGCCAGCAGTGGCGAGACAGACTTTTACAATGAGCAGTTCTTC. Translated, it gives CASSGETDFYNEQFF.

J is TRBJ1-1 and V is TRBV4-2; D ambiguous. Germline values: CDR1 LGHNA, CDR2 YNFKEQ. V was trimmed by 1 base and J by 0 bases, leaving 12 bases between them. This CDR3 has 16 amino acids. CDR3 protein: CASSQVARQLNTEAFF. The CDR3 coding sequence is TGTGCCAGCAGCCAAGTAGCGAGACAACTGAACACTGAAGCTTTCTTT.

The gene calls are TRBV5-1 and TRBJ1-2; D call uncertain. This CDR3 is 14 amino acids long. Trimming shortened V by 0 bases and J by 4 bases, and 10 bases separated the two germline ends. CDR1 and CDR2 (germline): SGHRS, YFSETQ. The CDR3 DNA reads as TGCGCCAGCAGCTTGGGAGGGAGCAGCTATGGCTACACCTTC. This sequence encodes CASSLGGSSYGYTF. Combining the CDR3 with reference TRBV5-1 and TRBJ1-2 gives the whole variable domain KAGVTQTPRYLIKTRGQQVTLSCSPISGHRSVSWYQQTPGQGLQFLFEYFSETQRNKGNFPGRFSGRQFSNSRSEMNVSTLELGDSALYLCASSLGGSSYGYTFGSGTRLTVV.

J is TRBJ1-6 and V is TRBV29-1, with D unclear. Trimming cost V 7 bases and J 6 bases, with 13 bases left between them. Germline V gene sequence: CDR1 SQVTM, CDR2 ANQGSEA. This CDR3 is built from 13 residues. The CDR3 region has the DNA TGCAGCGCAGCGGACGCTGGTAATTCACCCCTCCACTTT. Protein: CSAADAGNSPLHF. The entire variable domain, with the rest obtained from reference TRBV29-1 and TRBJ1-6, is as follows: SAVISQKPSRDICQRGTSLTIQCQVDSQVTMMFWYRQQPGQSLTLIATANQGSEATYESGFVIDKFPISRPNLTFSTLTVSNMSPEDSSIYLCSAADAGNSPLHFGNGTRLTVT.

The chain has TRBV29-1 and TRBJ1-1; tentatively, D is TRBD1 (5 bases). Between the trimmed V and J ends, which lost 7 bases and 8 bases, there was a span of 17 bases. The CDR3 is made up of 12 amino acids. The germline CDR1 and CDR2 sequences are SQVTM and ANQGSEA. The CDR3 spells CSAGGRHGEAFF. CDR3 coding DNA: TGCAGCGCCGGGGGACGACACGGCGAAGCTTTCTTT.

The CDR3 loop is CASSLQQGFHEQYF. In DNA form, the CDR3 reads TGTGCCAGCAGCTTGCAACAGGGGTTCCACGAGCAGTACTTC. J is TRBJ2-7 and V is TRBV5-5; 7 nucleotides align to TRBD1. CDR1 is SGHKS, CDR2 YYEKEE, per germline (reference sequence). Trimming took 1 base from V and 5 from J; bases not matched to a gene: 6. The CDR3 covers 14 residues.

V and J are TRBV7-2 and TRBJ2-1; 16 bases align to TRBD2. V dropped 5 bases and J dropped 8; count of bases not matched to a gene: 6. In germline, CDR1 is SGHTA, CDR2 FQGNSA. There are 16 residues in the CDR3. This CDR3 is CASSGQGLAGGYEQFF. In DNA, the CDR3 is TGTGCCAGCAGCGGGCAGGGACTAGCGGGAGGGTATGAGCAGTTCTTC.

The V and J genes are TRBV2 and TRBJ1-5; TRBD1 matches 7 bases. CDR1 and CDR2 (germline): SNHLY, FYNNEI. The CDR3 consists of 14 residues. V was pared by 6 bases and J by 6 bases, with 8 bases of the junction left unmatched. DNA of the CDR3: TGTGCCAGCAGCCTACAGGGGACGACTCAGCCCCAGCATTTT. This gives the protein CASSLQGTTQPQHF.

This chain links TRBV2 with TRBJ1-6, with D unresolved. This CDR3 spans 15 amino acids. Germline V gene data show CDR1 as SNHLY and CDR2 as FYNNEI. Trimming took 2 bases from V and 7 from J, leaving 12 bases between them. In nucleotides, the CDR3 is TGTGCCAGCAGTGAACGCGCGGGCCGGAATTCACCCCTCCACTTT. This gives the protein CASSERAGRNSPLHF.

The V and J genes are TRBV21-1 and TRBJ2-2; no check of the table's D call, TRBD2, against the DNA was made. TRBV21-1 is noted as a pseudogene. This CDR3 is built from 14 residues. Here the CDR3 reads CASRIINLAGELFF. The CDR3 nucleotides are TGTGCCAGCAGAATCATTAATCTAGCCGGGGAGCTGTTTTTT.

This clone was observed a few times. The chain is built from TRBV6-2 or TRBV6-3 and TRBJ2-5; D might be TRBD1 (5 bases). Germline V gene sequence: CDR1 MNHEY, CDR2 SVGEGT. The CDR3 has 16 amino acids. V was clipped by 6 bases and J by 0 bases, with 17 bases between them. Written as DNA, the CDR3 is TGTGCCAGCAGCGCCTGGGCAGGGAAAAACCAAGAGACCCAGTACTTC. This translates into CASSAWAGKNQETQYF.

The CDR3 sequence: CASSSGQGDTEAFF. CDR3 DNA sequence: TGTGCCAGTAGTTCGGGACAGGGGGACACTGAAGCTTTCTTT. V and J are TRBV19 and TRBJ1-1; 11 positions agree with TRBD1. Losses at the gene ends were 5 bases for V and 3 bases for J; bases not matched to a gene: 2. Germline CDR1 reads LNHDA; CDR2 reads SQIVND (reference sequence). This CDR3 comprises 14 residues. The full variable domain, rest sourced from reference TRBV19 and TRBJ1-1, is DGGITQSPKYLFRKEGQNVTLSCEQNLNHDAMYWYRQDPGQGLRLIYYSQIVNDFQKGDIAEGYSVSREKKESFPLTVTSAQKNPTAFYLCASSSGQGDTEAFFGQGTRLTVV.